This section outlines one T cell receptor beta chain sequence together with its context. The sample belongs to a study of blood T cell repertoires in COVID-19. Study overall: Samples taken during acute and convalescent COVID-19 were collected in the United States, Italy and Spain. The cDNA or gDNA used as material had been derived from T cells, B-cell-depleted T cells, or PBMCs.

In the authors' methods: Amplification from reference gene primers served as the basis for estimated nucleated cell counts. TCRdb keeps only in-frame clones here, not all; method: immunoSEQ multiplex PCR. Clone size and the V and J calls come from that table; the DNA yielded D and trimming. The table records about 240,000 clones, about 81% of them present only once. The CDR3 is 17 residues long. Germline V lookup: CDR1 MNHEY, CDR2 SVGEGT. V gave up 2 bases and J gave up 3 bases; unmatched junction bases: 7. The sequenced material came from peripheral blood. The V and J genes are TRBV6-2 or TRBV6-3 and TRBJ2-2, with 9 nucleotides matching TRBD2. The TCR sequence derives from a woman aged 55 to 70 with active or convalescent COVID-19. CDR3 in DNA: TGTGCCAGCAGTTACCCTTCTCTAGCGGGGCACACCGGGGAGCTGTTTTTT. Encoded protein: CASSYPSLAGHTGELFF.